This TCR beta chain was sequenced for a study of blood T cell repertoires in COVID-19. Per the authors' pipeline: It was from reference gene primer amplification that nucleated cell counts were estimated. Generated by immunoSEQ multiplex PCR, the TCRdb table keeps only in-frame clones and is missing some. V, J and clone size are taken as reported in that table, and D and trimming were inferred from the DNA itself. This sample has some 87,000 clones, with around three quarters found just once. The CDR3 totals 15 residues. Germline V CDR1 and CDR2: SNHLY, FYNNEI. Deletions cut 2 bases from V and 6 bases from J, with 14 bases between.

Sequencing used peripheral blood. The clonotype originates from a man in his forties or fifties who had recovered from COVID-19. The chain carries TRBV2 and TRBJ1-5; possibly TRBD1 for D (5 bases). CDR3 in DNA: TGTGCCAGCAGTGAAATAGGGGCGGTGGGTCAGCCCCAGCATTTT. Translation: CASSEIGAVGQPQHF. Full variable domain (missing parts from reference TRBV2 and TRBJ1-5): EPEVTQTPSHQVTQMGQEVILRCVPISNHLYFYWYRQILGQKVEFLVSFYNNEISEKSEIFDDQFSVERPDGSNFTLKIRSTKLEDSAMYFCASSEIGAVGQPQHFGDGTRLSIL.